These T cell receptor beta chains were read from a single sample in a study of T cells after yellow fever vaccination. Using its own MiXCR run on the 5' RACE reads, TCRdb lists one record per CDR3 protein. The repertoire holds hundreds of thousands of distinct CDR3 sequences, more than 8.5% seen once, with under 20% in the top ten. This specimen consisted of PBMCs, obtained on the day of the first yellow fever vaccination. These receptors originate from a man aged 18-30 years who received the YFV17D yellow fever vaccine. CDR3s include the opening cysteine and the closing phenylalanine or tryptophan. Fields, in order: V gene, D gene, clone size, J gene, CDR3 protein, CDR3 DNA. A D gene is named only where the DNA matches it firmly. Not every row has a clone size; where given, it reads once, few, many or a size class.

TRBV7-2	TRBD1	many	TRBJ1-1	CASSTRQGEVEAFF	TGTGCCAGCAGCACCAGACAGGGGGAGGTTGAAGCTTTCTTT
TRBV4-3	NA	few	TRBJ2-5	CASSTREKETQYF	TGCGCCAGCAGCACCCGGGAGAAAGAGACCCAGTACTTC
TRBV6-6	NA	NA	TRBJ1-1	CASSYGQGPEAFF	TGTGCCAGCAGTTACGGGCAGGGTCCTGAAGCTTTCTTT
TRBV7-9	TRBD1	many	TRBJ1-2	CASSLMGQTNYGYTF	TGTGCCAGCAGCTTAATGGGACAGACTAACTATGGCTACACCTTC
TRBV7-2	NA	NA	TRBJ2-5	CASSPQTDRETQYF	TGTGCCAGCAGCCCTCAGACAGATCGAGAGACCCAGTACTTC
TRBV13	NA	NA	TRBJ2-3	CASSPKFGAAERNTDTQYF	TGTGCCAGCAGCCCCAAGTTCGGGGCCGCCGAGAGAAACACAGATACGCAGTATTTT
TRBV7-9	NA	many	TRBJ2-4	CASSSAEPGAKNIQYF	TGTGCCAGCAGCTCCGCGGAGCCAGGGGCCAAAAACATTCAGTACTTC
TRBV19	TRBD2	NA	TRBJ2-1	CASSIGRGGGGFF	TGTGCCAGTAGTATAGGGAGAGGTGGGGGGGGGTTCTTC
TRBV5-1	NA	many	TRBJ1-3	CASSLGLSGNTIYF	TGCGCCAGCAGCTTGGGACTTTCTGGAAACACCATATATTTT
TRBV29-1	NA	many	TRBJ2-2	CSVEDLGPTGELFF	TGCAGCGTTGAAGATCTGGGACCGACCGGGGAGCTGTTTTTT
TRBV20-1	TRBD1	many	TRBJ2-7	CSASGTGGYEQYF	TGCAGTGCTTCCGGGACAGGGGGCTACGAGCAGTACTTC
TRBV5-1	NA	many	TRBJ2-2	CASSLVVTGELFF	TGCGCCAGCAGCTTGGTGGTCACCGGGGAGCTGTTTTTT
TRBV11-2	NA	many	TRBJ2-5	CASSQWDTSAETQYF	TGTGCCAGCAGCCAATGGGACACTAGCGCGGAGACCCAGTACTTC
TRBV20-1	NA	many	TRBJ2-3	CSARVPAPTDTQYF	TGCAGTGCTAGAGTTCCGGCCCCGACTGATACGCAGTATTTT
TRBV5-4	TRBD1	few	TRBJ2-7	CASSKPGQGASYEQYF	TGTGCCAGCAGCAAACCGGGACAGGGGGCCTCCTACGAGCAGTACTTC
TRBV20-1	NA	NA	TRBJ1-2	CGATPDSPNYGYTF	TGCGGTGCTACCCCGGACAGTCCGAACTATGGCTACACCTTC
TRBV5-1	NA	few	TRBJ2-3	CASSGTLLGTDTQYF	TGCGCCAGTTCGGGAACACTCCTTGGCACAGATACGCAGTATTTT
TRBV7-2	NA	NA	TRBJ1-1	CASSLAIGTYTEAFF	TGTGCCAGCAGCTTAGCGATAGGGACTTACACTGAAGCTTTCTTT
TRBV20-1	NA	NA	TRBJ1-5	CSASPARGLEQPQHF	TGCAGTGCTAGTCCGGCTCGGGGGCTCGAGCAGCCCCAGCATTTT
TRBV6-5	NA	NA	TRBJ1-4	CASSYWGGRGDEKLFF	TGTGCCAGCAGTTACTGGGGGGGCAGGGGAGATGAAAAACTGTTTTTT
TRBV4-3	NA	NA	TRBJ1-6	CASSPARRSSYNSPLHF	TGCGCCAGCAGCCCCGCAAGGCGGAGCTCCTATAATTCACCCCTCCACTTT
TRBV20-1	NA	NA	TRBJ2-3	CSDEGAGTDTQYF	TGCAGTGATGAGGGTGCGGGCACAGATACGCAGTATTTT
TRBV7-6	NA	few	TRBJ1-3	CASSLDGGGNTIYF	TGTGCCAGCAGCTTAGACGGAGGAGGAAACACCATATATTTT
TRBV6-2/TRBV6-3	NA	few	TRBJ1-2	CASSYLRSGYTF	TGTGCCAGCAGTTACCTCAGGAGTGGCTACACCTTC
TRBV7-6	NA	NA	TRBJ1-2	CASSPRDTEAGGYTF	TGTGCCAGCAGCCCACGGGACACCGAAGCAGGGGGCTACACCTTC
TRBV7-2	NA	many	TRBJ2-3	CASSLAGPTDTQYF	TGTGCCAGCAGCTTAGCCGGTCCCACAGATACGCAGTATTTT
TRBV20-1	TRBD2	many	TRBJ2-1	CSAHYTLAPNEQFF	TGCAGTGCCCACTATACACTAGCGCCTAATGAGCAGTTCTTC
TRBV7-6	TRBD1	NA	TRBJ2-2	CASTNPLFDRGANTGELFF	TGTGCCAGCACCAACCCCCTCTTCGACAGGGGGGCGAACACCGGGGAGCTGTTTTTT
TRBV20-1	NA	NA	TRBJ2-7	CSARDGGALYEQYF	TGCAGTGCTAGAGATGGCGGGGCTCTCTACGAGCAGTACTTC
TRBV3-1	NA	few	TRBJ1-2	CASSQGGLSVDGYTF	TGTGCCAGCAGCCAAGGGGGGCTATCTGTTGACGGCTACACCTTC
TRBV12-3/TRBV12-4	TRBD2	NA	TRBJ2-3	CASSLAPGLAGVSTDTQYF	TGTGCCAGCAGTTTGGCACCGGGACTAGCGGGGGTGAGCACAGATACGCAGTATTTT
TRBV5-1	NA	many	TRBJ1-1	CASRLMTGTNTEAFF	TGCGCCAGCAGACTAATGACAGGAACGAACACTGAAGCTTTCTTT
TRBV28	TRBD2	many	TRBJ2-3	CASSTLGGGSDTQYF	TGTGCCAGCAGTACCTTGGGCGGGGGATCGGATACGCAGTATTTT
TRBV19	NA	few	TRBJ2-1	CASSTRLGRYEQFF	TGTGCCAGTAGTACGCGCTTGGGGAGGTATGAGCAGTTCTTC
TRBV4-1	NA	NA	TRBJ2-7	CASSRGPKSSYEQYF	TGCGCCAGCAGCCGCGGGCCTAAGAGCTCCTACGAGCAGTACTTC
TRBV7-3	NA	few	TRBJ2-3	CASSASFTDTQYF	TGTGCCAGCAGCGCTTCATTCACAGATACGCAGTATTTT
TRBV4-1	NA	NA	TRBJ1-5	CASSQERPFGPSNQPQHF	TGCGCCAGCAGCCAAGAGAGGCCCTTCGGACCTAGCAATCAGCCCCAGCATTTT
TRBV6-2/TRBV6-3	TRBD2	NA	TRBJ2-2	CASSYSKWGLATSNTGELFF	TGTGCCAGCAGTTACTCTAAATGGGGACTAGCGACATCAAACACCGGGGAGCTGTTTTTT
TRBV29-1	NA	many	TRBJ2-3	CSVEKGYGTDTQYF	TGCAGCGTTGAAAAGGGGTACGGCACAGATACGCAGTATTTT
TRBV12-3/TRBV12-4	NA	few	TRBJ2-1	CASSSRRGEYNEQFF	TGTGCCAGCAGTTCCCGCAGGGGGGAGTACAATGAGCAGTTCTTC
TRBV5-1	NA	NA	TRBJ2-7	CASRTGGEQYF	TGCGCCAGCAGGACAGGCGGAGAGCAGTACTTC
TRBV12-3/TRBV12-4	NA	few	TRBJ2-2	CASSFGTPNTGELFF	TGTGCCAGCAGTTTTGGGACACCGAACACCGGGGAGCTGTTTTTT
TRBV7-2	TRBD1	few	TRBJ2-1	CASLRDSTYNEQFF	TGTGCCAGCCTCCGGGACAGCACCTACAATGAGCAGTTCTTC
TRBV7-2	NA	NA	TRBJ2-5	CASSARADTQYF	TGTGCCAGCAGCGCCCGGGCCGATACCCAGTACTTC
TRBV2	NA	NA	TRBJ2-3	CASRSDRSADTQYF	TGTGCCAGCAGATCCGACAGGTCCGCAGATACGCAGTATTTT